Listed here are 14 T cell receptor beta chains from one sample, sequenced in a study of neurological immune-mediated disorders. Using its own MiXCR run on the 5' RACE reads, TCRdb lists one record per CDR3 protein. The repertoire consists of about 25,000 distinct CDR3 sequences, with 13% occurring once and the leading ten covering about a sixth. The sequenced material came from PBMCs. The source is a woman aged 35 to 49 with HTLV-1-associated myelopathy (HAM/TSP).

The table lists this clonotype with many counts. The chain links TRBV5-4 to TRBJ2-2; 10 bases fit TRBD1. J was trimmed by 5 bases and V by 4 bases; bases with no gene match: 2. Germline V gene data show CDR1 as SGHNT and CDR2 as YYREEE (reference sequence). This CDR3 contains 14 residues. DNA for the CDR3: TGTGCCAGCAGCGGACAGGGGGATACCGGGGAGCTGTTTTTT. This codes for CASSGQGDTGELFF.

This clonotype was observed many times. The chain is built from TRBV9 and TRBJ2-5; 7 nucleotides line up with TRBD1. Unmatched junction bases numbered 5, after V lost 3 bases and J lost 0 bases. CDR1 is SGDLS and CDR2 is YYNGEE in the germline V gene. This CDR3 has 15 residues. The CDR3 here is CASSEFDRDQETQYF. CDR3 nucleotide sequence: TGTGCCAGCAGCGAATTTGACAGGGACCAAGAGACCCAGTACTTC.

This clonotype was observed a few times. V gene TRBV12-3 or TRBV12-4 combines with J gene TRBJ1-2, with a possible D match to TRBD1 (5 bases). The CDR3 has 13 residues. Trimming removed 5 bases from V and 7 bases from J, with 14 bases in between. CDR3 sequence: CASSQQGDTGYTF. The CDR3 bases are TGTGCCAGCAGTCAGCAGGGCGACACTGGCTACACCTTC.

In its sample, this clonotype was seen many times. The chain carries TRBV5-1 and TRBJ2-1; D is unresolved. V gave up 1 base and J gave up 7 bases, with 9 bases separating them. This CDR3 is 13 amino acids long. Germline V gene sequence: CDR1 SGHRS, CDR2 YFSETQ. The CDR3 DNA reads TGCGCCAGCAGCTTGAGTGTAGCAAATGAGCAGTTCTTC. Translating gives CASSLSVANEQFF.

This clonotype came up many times. The chain links TRBV4-2 to TRBJ2-3; the match to TRBD2 covers 10 bases. Germline CDR1 and CDR2: LGHNA and YNFKEQ. CDR3 length: 17 residues. Losses at the gene ends were 2 bases for V and 4 bases for J; bases not matched to a gene: 9. CDR3 sequence: CASSQMATSGVPDTQYF. In DNA, the CDR3 is TGTGCCAGCAGCCAAATGGCTACTAGCGGGGTCCCAGATACGCAGTATTTT.

This clonotype was counted at least ten times. This chain links TRBV15 with TRBJ2-1; 7 bases match TRBD2. Losses at the gene ends were 4 bases for V and 6 bases for J; bases not matched to a gene: 9. From germline, CDR1 is LNHNV and CDR2 YYDKDF (reference sequence). CDR3 size: 15 residues. CDR3 region: CATSMRLAASNEQFF. CDR3 bases: TGTGCCACCAGCATGAGACTAGCCGCCTCCAATGAGCAGTTCTTC. Supplemented by reference TRBV15 and TRBJ2-1, the full variable domain reads DAMVIQNPRYQVTQFGKPVTLSCSQTLNHNVMYWYQQKSSQAPKLLFHYYDKDFNNEADTPDNFQSRRPNTSFCFLDIRSPGLGDTAMYLCATSMRLAASNEQFFGPGTRLTVL.

This clonotype was counted many times. The chain employs TRBV5-1 and TRBJ2-7; TRBD1 matches 9 bases. The CDR3 covers 18 residues. Germline loops: CDR1 SGHRS, CDR2 YFSETQ. Germline trimming cut 0 bases from V and 5 bases from J; bases unmatched to any gene: 15. The CDR3 DNA is TGCGCCAGCAGCTTGGCCGACGCCAGAGGGACAGGGCTCCACGAGCAGTACTTC. This encodes CASSLADARGTGLHEQYF.

Ten or more counts support this clonotype. This chain connects TRBV20-1 to TRBJ2-5, with TRBD2 identical over 9 bases. Unmatched junction bases numbered 12, after V lost 5 bases and J lost 5 bases. The CDR3 sequence is 15 residues long. CDR1 is DFQATT and CDR2 is SNEGSKA in the germline V gene (reference sequence). Here the CDR3 reads CSALNMVAGVETQYF. DNA of the CDR3: TGCAGTGCTTTAAACATGGTAGCGGGGGTGGAGACCCAGTACTTC.

This clonotype was detected many times. The chain couples TRBV5-1 to TRBJ2-3; 9 bases match TRBD2. Germline values: CDR1 SGHRS, CDR2 YFSETQ. The CDR3 has 17 residues. V shed 0 bases and J 4 bases; nucleotides not matched to a gene: 9. This chain's CDR3 is CASSLEVGGGGSDTQYF. For the CDR3, the DNA is TGCGCCAGCAGCTTGGAGGTTGGCGGGGGGGGCTCAGATACGCAGTATTTT.

This clonotype was counted ten times or more. V is TRBV20-1 and J is TRBJ2-5, with 8 positions matching TRBD1. Trimming removed 4 bases from V and 4 bases from J; junction bases left unmatched: 2. CDR1 DFQATT and CDR2 SNEGSKA come from the germline V gene (reference sequence). CDR3 size: 12 residues. In nucleotides, the CDR3 is TGCAGTGCTATTGGACAGGGAGAGACCCAGTACTTC. It codes for CSAIGQGETQYF.

This clonotype was seen repeatedly, ten times or more. This could be a read error, since a much larger clone is one nucleotide away. The V and J genes are TRBV7-2 and TRBJ2-4; 7 positions agree with TRBD2. There are 17 residues in the CDR3. CDR1 is SGHTA, CDR2 FQGNSA, per germline. CDR3 protein: CANSLPKRDESKNIQYF. The CDR3 nucleotides read TGTGCCAACAGCCTCCCCAAGCGGGATGAGTCCAAAAACATTCAGTACTTC.

This clonotype was recorded many times. The rearrangement uses TRBV20-1 and TRBJ1-2; D ambiguous. Trimming stripped 0 bases from V and 7 bases from J, with 15 bases between. Looked up from germline, CDR1 is DFQATT and CDR2 is SNEGSKA (reference sequence). The CDR3 loop spans 14 amino acids. CDR3 sequence: CSARDGPGMGGYTF. The CDR3 DNA reads as TGCAGTGCTAGAGATGGTCCGGGAATGGGTGGCTACACCTTC.

This clonotype was observed at least ten times. The genes are TRBV5-6 and TRBJ1-3; the match to TRBD1 covers 7 bases. Germline V gives CDR1 SGHDT, CDR2 YYEEEE. The length of the CDR3 is 15 residues. V lost 2 bases, J lost 0 bases, and 2 bases stayed unmatched. The CDR3 bases are TGTGCCAGCAGCTTTAGGACAGGCTCTGGAAACACCATATATTTT. Translation: CASSFRTGSGNTIYF. The full variable domain, in which reference TRBV5-6 and TRBJ1-3 provide the parts outside the CDR3, is DAGVTQSPTHLIKTRGQQVTLRCSPKSGHDTVSWYQQALGQGPQFIFQYYEEEERQRGNFPDRFSGHQFPNYSSELNVNALLLGDSALYLCASSFRTGSGNTIYFGEGSWLTVV.

The table lists this clonotype with many counts. V gene TRBV5-1 combines with J gene TRBJ1-2; maybe TRBD1 (5 bases). The CDR3 sequence is 15 residues long. Trimming removed 4 bases at V and 3 bases at J, with 16 bases between. CDR1 is SGHRS and CDR2 is YFSETQ in the germline V gene. The CDR3 nucleotides are TGCGCCAGCAGCCCAGGCAGCAGGGATCACTATGGCTACACCTTC. It encodes CASSPGSRDHYGYTF.